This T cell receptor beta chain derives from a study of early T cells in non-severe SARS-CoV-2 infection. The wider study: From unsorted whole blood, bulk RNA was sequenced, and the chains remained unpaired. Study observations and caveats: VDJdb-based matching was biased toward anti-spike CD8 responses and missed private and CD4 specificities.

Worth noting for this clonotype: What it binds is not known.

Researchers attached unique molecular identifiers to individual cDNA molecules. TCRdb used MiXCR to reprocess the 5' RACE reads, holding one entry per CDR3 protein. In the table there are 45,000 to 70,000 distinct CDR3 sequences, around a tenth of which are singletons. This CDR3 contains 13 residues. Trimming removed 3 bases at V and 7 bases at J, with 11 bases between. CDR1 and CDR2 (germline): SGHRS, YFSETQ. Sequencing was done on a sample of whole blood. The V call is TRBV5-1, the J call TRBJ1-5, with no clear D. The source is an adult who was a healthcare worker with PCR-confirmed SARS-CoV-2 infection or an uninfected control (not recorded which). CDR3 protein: CASSSAPGQPQHF. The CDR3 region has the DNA TGCGCCAGCAGCTCGGCCCCGGGGCAGCCCCAGCATTTT.